These T cell receptor beta chains were read from a single sample in a study of graft-versus-host responses after intestinal transplantation. The method was immunoSEQ multiplex PCR; TCRdb's version includes in-frame clones alone and lacks a portion of them. The repertoire holds just under 65,000 clones, with approximately 90% as singletons. Their target antigens are unknown. The source material was unstimulated CD8+ T cells sorted from spleen or lymph node cells, sampled before transplant. The receptors were sampled from a human donor who was the organ donor for an intestinal transplant. The CDR3 runs from the conserved cysteine through the conserved F or W. The D gene is left open where the match is weak. Not all rows give a size; the values are once, few, many and, for expanded clones, a class.

TRBV7-2	15	-	TRBJ2-7	-	CASSPWDFLTYEQYF	TGTGCCAGCAGCCCGTGGGACTTTTTAACCTACGAGCAGTACTTC
TRBV13	15	-	TRBJ2-2	TRBD1	CASSLAQGAAGELFF	TGTGCCAGCAGCTTAGCACAGGGGGCCGCCGGGGAGCTGTTTTTT
TRBV28	18	-	TRBJ2-3	TRBD2	CASSFPTVWRESTDTQYF	TGTGCCAGCAGTTTCCCTACCGTGTGGCGGGAGAGCACAGATACGCAGTATTTT
TRBV5-3	16	-	TRBJ2-2	TRBD2	CARSPITGLGTGELFF	TGTGCCAGAAGCCCCATCACGGGACTAGGCACCGGGGAGCTGTTTTTT
TRBV7-3	13	-	TRBJ2-7	-	CASSARWSDEQYF	TGTGCCAGCAGCGCCCGGTGGAGCGACGAGCAGTACTTC
TRBV5-1	15	-	TRBJ1-2	-	CASSSSGDVVYGYTF	TGCGCCAGCAGCTCCTCAGGGGACGTTGTCTATGGCTACACCTTC
TRBV10-3	13	-	TRBJ1-1	-	CAISDSGYTEAFF	TGTGCCATCAGTGACTCAGGGTACACTGAAGCTTTCTTT
TRBV19	17	once	TRBJ1-5	TRBD1	CASSIGTGYAGNQPQHF	TGTGCCAGTAGTATTGGGACAGGGTACGCGGGCAATCAGCCCCAGCATTTT
TRBV9	14	-	TRBJ1-5	-	CASSGRGGNQPQHF	TGTGCCAGCAGCGGACGGGGTGGCAATCAGCCCCAGCATTTT
TRBV7-9	14	-	TRBJ2-5	-	CASSLSTGQETQYF	TGTGCCAGCAGCTTAAGCACAGGTCAAGAGACCCAGTACTTC
TRBV18	18	-	TRBJ1-2	-	CASSPWRVASRGGYGYTF	TGTGCCAGCTCACCATGGAGGGTAGCATCAAGGGGTGGCTATGGCTACACCTTC
TRBV5-4	16	-	TRBJ2-7	TRBD1	CASSLGQGETVYEQYF	TGTGCCAGCAGCTTAGGACAGGGAGAAACTGTCTACGAGCAGTACTTC
TRBV25-1	16	-	TRBJ2-7	TRBD2	CASSVGLAGEGYEQYF	TGTGCCAGCAGTGTTGGACTAGCGGGAGAAGGCTACGAGCAGTACTTC
TRBV27	13	-	TRBJ2-1	-	CASSATEINEQFF	TGTGCCAGCAGTGCCACAGAAATCAATGAGCAGTTCTTC
TRBV28	15	once	TRBJ2-2	TRBD1	CASSRTGPNTGELFF	TGTGCCAGCAGTAGGACAGGGCCAAACACCGGGGAGCTGTTTTTT
TRBV19	14	-	TRBJ2-7	-	CASSIGRESREQYF	TGTGCCAGTAGTATAGGCCGGGAGTCCCGCGAGCAGTACTTC
TRBV29-1	13	-	TRBJ2-3	TRBD1	CSGVQGALDTQYF	TGCAGCGGAGTGCAGGGGGCCCTGGATACGCAGTATTTT
TRBV29-1	13	once	TRBJ1-2	TRBD1	CSVGPDRDYGYTF	TGCAGCGTGGGCCCCGACAGGGACTATGGCTACACCTTC
TRBV6-4	15	once	TRBJ2-1	-	CASSERADVYNEQFF	TGTGCCAGCAGTGAGCGGGCCGACGTTTACAATGAGCAGTTCTTC
TRBV28	13	-	TRBJ1-4	-	CASSFQGTEKLFF	TGTGCCAGCAGTTTCCAGGGAACTGAAAAACTGTTTTTT
TRBV5-1	16	-	TRBJ2-3	TRBD2	CASSSSGRAGADTQYF	TGCGCCAGCAGCAGTAGCGGGAGGGCCGGGGCAGATACGCAGTATTTT
TRBV19	14	-	TRBJ2-7	-	CASNPSIAFYEQYF	TGTGCCAGTAACCCCTCGATAGCGTTCTACGAGCAGTACTTC
TRBV9	14	-	TRBJ2-1	TRBD2	CASSVAGASGEQFF	TGTGCCAGCAGCGTAGCTGGCGCTAGCGGTGAGCAGTTCTTC